This T cell receptor (beta chain) is drawn from a study of radiation and T cells in renal cell carcinoma. The time point: baseline pretreatment blood. Treatment meaning: 15 Gy SBRT to primary tumor, nephrectomy 4 weeks later. Measured with immunoSEQ multiplex PCR; TCRdb has only the in-frame clones, and not every one. The table has about 130,000 clones, about 88% seen once. Germline-derived CDR1 and CDR2 are SNHLY and FYNNEI. Trimming removed 5 bases at V and 0 bases at J, with 13 bases between. There are 16 residues in the CDR3. The source of this sequence is a woman aged 45-65 years with renal cell carcinoma. Source: blood, taken from a patient whose treatment included radiotherapy and nephrectomy. The V call is TRBV2, the J call TRBJ1-4; no definite D call. CDR3 sequence (DNA): TGTGCCAGCAGTCCCTTGGACCGCACAACTAATGAAAAACTGTTTTTT. Its protein is CASSPLDRTTNEKLFF.